Following are 13 T cell receptor beta chains from one sample sequenced in a study of PD-L1 blockade in urothelial cancer. Repertoires were generated with immunoSEQ multiplex PCR, while TCRdb's copy carries only in-frame clones and drops some. The sample shows about 87,000 clones, over 80% of them seen only once. As to time point: pretreatment peripheral blood. The material sequenced was PBMCs, taken around atezolizumab (anti-PD-L1) treatment. The source is a man aged 60 to 75 with urothelial cancer.

The rearrangement uses TRBV7-2 and TRBJ2-4; the D gene is possibly TRBD2 (5 bases). The CDR3 loop spans 15 amino acids. The germline V gene has CDR1 SGHTA and CDR2 FQGNSA. V was pared by 5 bases and J by 4 bases, with 15 bases between. The CDR3, as DNA: TGTGCCAGCAGCCCCGGCGGGCAGCGGAAAAACATTCAGTACTTC. Translation: CASSPGGQRKNIQYF.

The chain employs TRBV27 and TRBJ1-1; a possible D gene is TRBD1 (5 bases). V was shortened by 9 bases and J by 0 bases, with 11 bases between the two germline ends. The germline CDR1 and CDR2 sequences are MNHEY and SMNVEV (reference sequence). CDR3 length: 13 residues. In DNA form, the CDR3 reads TGTGCCAGTCAACAGGCAGTGAACACTGAAGCTTTCTTT. It codes for CASQQAVNTEAFF.

The chain links TRBV5-4 to TRBJ2-1, with D possibly being TRBD1 (6 bases). The CDR3 has 13 residues. The V end was cut by 4 bases, the J end by 8 bases, with 13 bases between. The germline V gene encodes CDR1 SGHNT and CDR2 YYREEE (reference sequence). The DNA for the CDR3 is TGTGCCAGCAGCCGCGAACAGGGCCATGAGCAGTTCTTC. Translating gives CASSREQGHEQFF. Filled out from reference TRBV5-4 and TRBJ2-1, the complete variable domain reads ETGVTQSPTHLIKTRGQQVTLRCSSQSGHNTVSWYQQALGQGPQFIFQYYREEENGRGNFPPRFSGLQFPNYSSELNVNALELDDSALYLCASSREQGHEQFFGPGTRLTVL.

This clone was counted between two and nine times. The chain combines TRBV10-3 with TRBJ2-2; 7 bases align to TRBD1. The J segment lost 3 bases and the V segment lost 5 bases, leaving 3 bases of the junction unmatched. The CDR3 runs 14 residues. Germline CDR1 reads ENHRY; CDR2 reads SYGVKD. CDR3 sequence: CAISPGTDTGELFF. In DNA form, the CDR3 reads TGTGCCATCAGTCCCGGGACAGACACCGGGGAGCTGTTTTTT.

The chain uses TRBV27 and TRBJ2-7; TRBD1 might be the D (6 bases). Germline V gives CDR1 MNHEY, CDR2 SMNVEV (reference sequence). The V gene lost 6 bases and the J gene lost 2 bases, with 20 bases spanning the gap. The CDR3 totals 16 residues. In DNA form, the CDR3 reads TGTGCCAGCAGAAAGGGACACGGGCTCGGGACCTACGAGCAGTACTTC. It is translated as CASRKGHGLGTYEQYF.

The chain links TRBV4-3 to TRBJ2-1, with 7 bases lining up with TRBD2. Germline V CDR1 and CDR2: LGHNA, YSLEER. J was trimmed by 9 bases and V by 5 bases; bases with no gene match: 16. The CDR3 consists of 16 residues. For the CDR3, the DNA is TGCGCCAGCAGCTACCAAGGCCCAGAGATAGCGGGTGAGCAGTTCTTC. It translates to CASSYQGPEIAGEQFF.

CDR3 coding DNA: TGTGCCAGCGGACAGGGGCTAAATTCACCCCTCCACTTT. Its protein is CASGQGLNSPLHF. V and J are TRBV28 and TRBJ1-6; 9 bases match TRBD1. J was trimmed by 7 bases and V by 8 bases; bases with no gene match: 3. The CDR3 spans 13 residues. Germline loops: CDR1 MDHEN, CDR2 SYDVKM.

V gene TRBV7-7 combines with J gene TRBJ2-5, with TRBD2 matching 12 bases. The CDR3 runs 15 residues. CDR1 and CDR2 (germline): SSHAT, FNYEAQ (reference sequence). J was trimmed by 2 bases and V by 5 bases; bases with no gene match: 3. CDR3 DNA: TGTGCCAGCAGCCTGGGACTAGCGGGTCAAGAGACCCAGTACTTC. Translated: CASSLGLAGQETQYF.

The chain carries TRBV6-5 and TRBJ1-3, with TRBD1 identical over 8 bases. The CDR3 length is 14 residues. J gave up 4 bases and V 10 bases, and 9 bases lay outside the gene matches. Germline-derived CDR1 and CDR2 are MNHEY and SVGAGI. The CDR3 DNA follows: TGTGCCACCAGATCGACAGGGGCGGGAAACACCATATATTTT. Translation gives CATRSTGAGNTIYF.

This chain connects TRBV5-4 to TRBJ2-7, with 13 bases fitting TRBD2. This CDR3 comprises 16 residues. Germline CDR1 and CDR2: SGHNT and YYREEE (reference sequence). V shed 0 bases, J shed 7 bases, and the junction held 7 bases outside the gene matches. The CDR3 nucleotides read TGTGCCAGCAGCTTGGAGGGACTAGCGGGATCAGGGGAGCAGTACTTC. Its translation is CASSLEGLAGSGEQYF.

The gene calls are TRBV6-6 and TRBJ2-4, with TRBD1 matching 7 bases. This CDR3 spans 15 amino acids. The J segment lost 0 bases and the V segment lost 7 bases, leaving 6 bases of the junction unmatched. Germline loops: CDR1 MNHNY, CDR2 SVGAGI (reference sequence). Here the CDR3 DNA reads TGTGCCAGCACCCGGGACAGTCTAGCCAAAAACATTCAGTACTTC. Protein product: CASTRDSLAKNIQYF.

The V and J genes are TRBV11-2 and TRBJ2-5; D is uncertain. In germline, CDR1 is SGHAT, CDR2 FQNNGV. The CDR3 totals 13 residues. V dropped 5 bases and J dropped 1 base, with 8 bases sitting between them. The CDR3 coding sequence is TGTGCCAGCAGCCTCGGTTCCCAAGAGACCCAGTACTTC. Protein product: CASSLGSQETQYF.

The rearrangement joins TRBV5-4 to TRBJ2-7; TRBD2 aligns across 7 bases. Germline-derived CDR1 and CDR2 are SGHNT and YYREEE (reference sequence). Trimming took 1 base from V and 0 from J; bases not matched to a gene: 1. The CDR3 is made up of 14 amino acids. CDR3 nucleotide sequence: TGTGCCAGCAGCTTGTCGGGGGGCTCCTACGAGCAGTACTTC. As protein: CASSLSGGSYEQYF.